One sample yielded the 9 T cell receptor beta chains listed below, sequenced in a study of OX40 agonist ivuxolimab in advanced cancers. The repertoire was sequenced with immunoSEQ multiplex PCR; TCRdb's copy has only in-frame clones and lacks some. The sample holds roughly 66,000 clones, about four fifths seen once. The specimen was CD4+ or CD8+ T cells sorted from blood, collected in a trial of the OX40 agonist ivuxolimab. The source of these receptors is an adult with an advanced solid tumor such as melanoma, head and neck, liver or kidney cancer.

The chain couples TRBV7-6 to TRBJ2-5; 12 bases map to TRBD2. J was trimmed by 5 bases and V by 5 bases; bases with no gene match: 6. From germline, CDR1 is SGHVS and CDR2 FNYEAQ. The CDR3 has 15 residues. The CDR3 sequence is CASSPRLAGAETQYF. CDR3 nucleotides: TGTGCCAGCAGCCCGAGACTAGCGGGGGCGGAGACCCAGTACTTC.

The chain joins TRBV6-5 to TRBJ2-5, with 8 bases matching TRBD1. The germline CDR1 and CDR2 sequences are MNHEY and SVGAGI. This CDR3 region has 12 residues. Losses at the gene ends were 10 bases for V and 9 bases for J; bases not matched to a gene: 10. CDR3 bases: TGTGCCACCTCCGGGACAGGTCCCGCCCAGTACTTC. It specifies CATSGTGPAQYF.

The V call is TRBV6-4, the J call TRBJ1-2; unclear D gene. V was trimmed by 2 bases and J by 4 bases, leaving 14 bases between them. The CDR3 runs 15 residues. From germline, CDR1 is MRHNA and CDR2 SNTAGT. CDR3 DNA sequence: TGTGCCAGCAGTGACGGCCGAGGCGCCGGCTATGGCTACACCTTC. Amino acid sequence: CASSDGRGAGYGYTF.

The CDR3 loop is CASSVVGPAVGGYTF. As DNA, the CDR3 is TGTGCCAGCAGCGTAGTGGGACCGGCCGTGGGCGGCTACACCTTC. The chain uses TRBV7-2 and TRBJ1-2, with D perhaps TRBD1 (5 bases). V gave up 5 bases and J gave up 8 bases, with 21 bases separating them. CDR1 and CDR2 (germline): SGHTA, FQGNSA. The CDR3 is 15 amino acids.

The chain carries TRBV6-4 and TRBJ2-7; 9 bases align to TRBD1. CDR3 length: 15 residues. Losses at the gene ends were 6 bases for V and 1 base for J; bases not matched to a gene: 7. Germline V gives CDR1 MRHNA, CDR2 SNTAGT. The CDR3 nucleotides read TGTGCCAGCAGATATGGACAGGGGAGGTCCTACGAGCAGTACGTC. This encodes CASRYGQGRSYEQYV.

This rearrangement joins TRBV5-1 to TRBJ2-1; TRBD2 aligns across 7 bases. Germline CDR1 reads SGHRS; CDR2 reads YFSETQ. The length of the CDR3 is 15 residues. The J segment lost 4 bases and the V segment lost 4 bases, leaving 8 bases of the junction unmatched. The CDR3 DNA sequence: TGCGCCAGCAGCCTCCGGGGGGAGACTTACAATGAGCAGTTCTTC. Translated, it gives CASSLRGETYNEQFF.

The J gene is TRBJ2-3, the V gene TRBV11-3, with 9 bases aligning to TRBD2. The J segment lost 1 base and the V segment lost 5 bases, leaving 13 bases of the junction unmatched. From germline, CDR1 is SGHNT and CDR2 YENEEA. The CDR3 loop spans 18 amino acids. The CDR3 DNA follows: TGTGCCAGCAGCCTAGGTAGCGGGAGAGTTTCGGGCACAGATACGCAGTATTTT. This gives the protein CASSLGSGRVSGTDTQYF.

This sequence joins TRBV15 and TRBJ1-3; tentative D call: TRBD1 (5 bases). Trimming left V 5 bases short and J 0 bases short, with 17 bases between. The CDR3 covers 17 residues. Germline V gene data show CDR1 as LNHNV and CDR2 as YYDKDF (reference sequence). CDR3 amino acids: CATSGGRSSSSGNTIYF. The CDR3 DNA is TGTGCCACCAGCGGGGGACGGTCCTCAAGCTCTGGAAACACCATATATTTT.

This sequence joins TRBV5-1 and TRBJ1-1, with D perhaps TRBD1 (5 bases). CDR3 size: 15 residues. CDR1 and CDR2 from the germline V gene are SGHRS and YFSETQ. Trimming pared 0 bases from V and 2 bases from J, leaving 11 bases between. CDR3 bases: TGCGCCAGCAGCTTGGCTGTAGGGGCTAACACTGAAGCTTTCTTT. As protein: CASSLAVGANTEAFF.